This paragraph reports one T cell receptor beta chain. The CDR3 has 15 residues. Trimming took 3 bases from V and 5 from J; bases not matched to a gene: 9. From germline, CDR1 is MGHRA and CDR2 YSYEKL. This sample was included in a study of blood T cell repertoires in COVID-19. A COVID-19 case was met by exposed participants within 2 weeks before study entry. Original processing notes: Estimation of nucleated cell counts was performed using reference gene primer amplification. Assay used: immunoSEQ multiplex PCR; TCRdb lists only in-frame clones, some missing. V and J calls and clone size follow that table, whereas D and trimming were derived from the DNA. Of about 320,000 clones in the sample, 90% were seen once.

The receptor was derived from a woman aged 25 to 45 who had been exposed to COVID-19. The source material was PBMCs or T cells enriched from blood (not recorded which). The V call is TRBV4-1, the J call TRBJ2-7, with 8 bases fitting TRBD1. CDR3 coding DNA: TGCGCCAGCAGCCAGCCGACAGGGGCATCCCACGAGCAGTACTTC. Translating it yields CASSQPTGASHEQYF.